This T cell receptor beta chain emerged from a study of T-cell reconstitution after alpha-beta-depleted transplantation in children (TCRdb year 2016). About the study as a whole: Using TCR repertoire profiling, the study followed T-cell immune reconstitution in a quantitative way in children after TCRalphabeta/CD19-depleted allogeneic hematopoietic cell transplantation. The research as a whole found: The apparently early alphabetaT-cell count recovery about two months after transplant was reportedly dependent on only several hundred rapidly expanded clones derived from non-depleted graft cells. The high TCRbeta diversity at day 60 in some patients was ascribed to recipient T cells and intrathymic progenitors that had survived conditioning. Over subsequent months, a decline in hyperexpanded clone frequencies was noted, and after one year, T-cell counts and TCRbeta diversity were mostly ascribed to newly produced T cells.

Regarding this clonotype: The antigen it recognizes is unknown. Per-nucleotide qualities are absent, and no much larger clonotype sits a single base away.

The library was prepared using PCR. The listed sequencing device is Illumina HiSeq 2500. To normalize quantification of the TCRbeta repertoire, the TCR libraries were built with molecular barcoding that relied on unique molecular identifiers. Using fastp at Q25 and MiXCR, TCRdb reprocessed the public reads and kept productive beta chains. One record per CDR3 amino acid sequence lists the most common genes and DNA. For this sample there are around 200,000 distinct CDR3 sequences; 17% appear just once. The ten largest make up just under 45% of the sample. This specimen's treatment or condition label, per the study, means: allogeneic hematopoietic cell transplantation with graft depleted of TCRalphabeta T cells and CD19 B cells. Transplant recipients were children who received TCRalphabeta/CD19-depleted allogeneic hematopoietic cell grafts. V and J are truncated by 4 bases and 2 bases respectively, leaving an intervening sequence of 15 bases. Sequences MDHEN (CDR1) and SYDVKM (CDR2) are obtained from the germline V gene. Measured from the cysteine to the phenylalanine, the CDR3 is 16 residues long. Only the CDR3 region is kept as DNA, spanning 48 bases read in frame from base 1.

The rearrangement combines TRBV28 with TRBJ2-1; the D gene is not confidently resolved. The source of this sequence is a male patient aged 2 to 9 who had a stem cell transplant for acute lymphoblastic leukemia, so the T cells may come from the graft donor. The sequences come from PBMCs, mostly from graft donor cells, collected 360 days after TCRalphabeta/CD19-depleted stem cell transplant. The DNA sequence is given as TGTGCCAGCAGTTGCATTGGGCATTGGACCTACAATGAGCAGTTCTTC. It specifies CASSCIGHWTYNEQFF.